This T cell receptor (beta chain) was sequenced in a study of CD4 T cell repertoires in COVID-19. Only in-frame clones appear in the TCRdb table, and some are missing; sequencing was by immunoSEQ multiplex PCR. Here the sample spans some 80,000 clones, 83% being singletons. This clone was picked up one time. The antigen remains undetermined. CDR1 and CDR2 (germline): KGHSH, LQKENI. The CDR3 has 15 residues. J lost 3 bases, V lost 5 bases, and 7 bases had no gene match. Study conclusions and caveats: Sharing of several most expanded SARS-CoV-2-reactive clonotypes across memory subsets suggested intraclonal diversification.

These memory T cells were uncultured and sequenced directly after ex vivo isolation. The specimen was CD4+ T cells from peripheral blood, collected after recovery from COVID-19. This chain joins TRBV18 and TRBJ1-1, with TRBD1 matching over 9 bases. The clonotype comes from a human donor who had COVID-19. CDR3 DNA: TGTGCCAGCTCAAATGACAGGGGGAGCTACACTGAAGCTTTCTTT. Amino acid sequence: CASSNDRGSYTEAFF.